These 31 T cell receptor beta chains originate from one sample sequenced in a study of long-term antiretroviral therapy in people with HIV. Version v3.0 of the immunoSEQ assay was performed at survey level. Assay: immunoSEQ multiplex PCR; the TCRdb copy retains only in-frame clones and omits some. The sample gives 17,000 or so clones, roughly nine tenths of which show up once; about 8.9% is in the top ten. Here the sequenced sample was unsorted PBMCs, taken 0.3 years after starting antiretroviral therapy. The receptors come from a man in his 60s with HIV.

The V gene is TRBV7-3, the J gene TRBJ2-1, with 7 bases matching TRBD2. This CDR3 has 17 amino acids. The V and J ends lost 6 bases and 0 bases, in that order; junction bases with no gene match: 11. Germline CDR1 SGHTA, CDR2 FQGTGA. In DNA, the CDR3 is TGTGCCAGCAGGCCGGCGGAGCGGGGAAGCTCCTACAATGAGCAGTTCTTC. It translates to CASRPAERGSSYNEQFF.

The DNA for the CDR3 is TGTGCCAGCAGTGTTTATCGGGATAGTTCCTACAATGAGCAGTTCTTC. It yields the protein CASSVYRDSSYNEQFF. The chain has TRBV25-1 and TRBJ2-1; D may be TRBD2 (5 bases). The CDR3 loop spans 16 amino acids. The germline V gene encodes CDR1 MGHDK and CDR2 SYGVNS. The V gene lost 4 bases and the J gene lost 1 base, with 14 bases spanning the gap.

The chain has TRBV7-9 and TRBJ2-1; 13 positions match TRBD2. After removal of 5 bases from V and 8 bases from J, the junction contained 6 bases not matched to a gene. The CDR3 consists of 15 residues. From germline, CDR1 is SEHNR and CDR2 FQNEAQ (reference sequence). The CDR3 coding sequence is TGTGCCAGCAGCCTCGGACTAGCGGGAGTTCATGAGCAGTTCTTC. Translated: CASSLGLAGVHEQFF.

The rearrangement links TRBV7-3 to TRBJ2-1, with TRBD2 identical over 14 bases. The CDR3 sequence is 15 residues long. V trimming: 5 bases; J trimming: 10 bases; junction bases outside the gene matches: 7. Germline CDR1 SGHTA, CDR2 FQGTGA. DNA of the CDR3: TGTGCCAGCAGCCCGGGGACTAGCGGGGGCATGGAGCAGTTCTTC. Protein product: CASSPGTSGGMEQFF.

The chain is built from TRBV27 and TRBJ2-3; 7 nucleotides match TRBD1. Germline trimming cut 2 bases from V and 0 bases from J; bases unmatched to any gene: 8. This CDR3 spans 17 amino acids. Germline CDR1 reads MNHEY; CDR2 reads SMNVEV (reference sequence). The CDR3 region is CASSLGTVLTSTDTQYF. The CDR3 DNA sequence: TGTGCCAGCAGTTTAGGGACAGTGCTAACTAGCACAGATACGCAGTATTTT.

This chain joins TRBV21-1 and TRBJ2-3; the table's TRBD1 call for D was not verified on the DNA. TRBV21-1 is a listed pseudogene. The CDR3 extends over 16 amino acids. The CDR3 coding sequence is TGTGCCAGCAGCAAATCAGGGTTGCTGAGCACAGATACGCAGTATTTT. It yields the protein CASSKSGLLSTDTQYF.

The rearrangement links TRBV11-3 to TRBJ2-1; 9 positions agree with TRBD2. Germline CDR1 reads SGHNT; CDR2 reads YENEEA. V lost 1 base to trimming and J lost 5 bases; unmatched junction nucleotides: 3. CDR3 length: 15 amino acids. Here the CDR3 DNA reads TGTGCCAGCAGCTTAGGGGCGGGAGGGCACAATGAGCAGTTCTTC. Translating gives CASSLGAGGHNEQFF.

The CDR3 DNA follows: TGTGCCAGCAGCGTAGGATATAGCGGTCGCGACGAGCAGTACTTC. This encodes CASSVGYSGRDEQYF. V usage is TRBV9 and J usage is TRBJ2-7, with D tentatively TRBD2 (6 bases). The V end was cut by 0 bases, the J end by 5 bases, with 15 bases between. The CDR3 extends over 15 amino acids. Germline V CDR1 and CDR2: SGDLS, YYNGEE.

The CDR3 DNA reads TGCAGCGTTCACCGTAGCGGAGGGGATGAGCAGTTCTTC. Its translation: CSVHRSGGDEQFF. The chain couples TRBV29-1 to TRBJ2-1; a possible D gene is TRBD2 (6 bases). CDR1 and CDR2 from the germline V gene are SQVTM and ANQGSEA. Trimming pared 5 bases from V and 8 bases from J, leaving 16 bases between. This CDR3 spans 13 amino acids.

This sequence joins TRBV19 and TRBJ2-1; perhaps TRBD1 as D (6 bases). The ends were cut back, 5 bases at V and 3 bases at J, with 29 bases in the middle. The CDR3 extends over 20 amino acids. The germline gives CDR1 LNHDA, CDR2 SQIVND (reference sequence). CDR3 bases: TGTGCCAGTAGTCCTACTCGAGGGGGAGAAGTTTACACTGACTACAATGAGCAGTTCTTC. This encodes CASSPTRGGEVYTDYNEQFF.

The chain recombines TRBV19 with TRBJ1-1; 8 bases agree with TRBD1. Germline V CDR1 and CDR2: LNHDA, SQIVND (reference sequence). Trimming cost V 5 bases and J 1 base; bases outside gene matches: 9. CDR3 length: 16 amino acids. The CDR3 DNA reads TGTGCCAGTAGTCCCCGACAGGGGTGGGGGAACACTGAAGCTTTCTTT. It translates to CASSPRQGWGNTEAFF.

V and J are TRBV27 and TRBJ2-6; no reliable D call. The CDR3 length is 16 residues. Per the germline V gene, CDR1 is MNHEY and CDR2 is SMNVEV (reference sequence). Trimming cost V 8 bases and J 0 bases, with 14 bases left between them. CDR3 nucleotide sequence: TGTGCCAGCGGACCCTTAGTGGGCTCTGGGGCCAACGTCCTGACTTTC. Translating gives CASGPLVGSGANVLTF.

This sequence joins TRBV10-2 and TRBJ2-2; 8 nucleotides align to TRBD1. Trimming at V came to 6 bases and at J to 0 bases, leaving 0 bases not matched to a gene. This CDR3 is 14 amino acids long. Germline V CDR1 and CDR2: WSHSY, SAAADI. The CDR3 region has the DNA TGCGCCAGCAGACAGGGGGCGAACACCGGGGAGCTGTTTTTT. Translation gives CASRQGANTGELFF.

The V gene is TRBV5-1, the J gene TRBJ2-2; 11 nucleotides align to TRBD1. Germline values: CDR1 SGHRS, CDR2 YFSETQ. The CDR3 length is 16 residues. The V and J ends lost 0 bases and 3 bases, in that order; junction bases with no gene match: 1. The CDR3 loop reads CASSLGTGGDTGELFF. In nucleotides, the CDR3 is TGCGCCAGCAGCTTGGGGACAGGGGGCGACACCGGGGAGCTGTTTTTT. The full variable domain, its missing parts supplied by reference TRBV5-1 and TRBJ2-2, is KAGVTQTPRYLIKTRGQQVTLSCSPISGHRSVSWYQQTPGQGLQFLFEYFSETQRNKGNFPGRFSGRQFSNSRSEMNVSTLELGDSALYLCASSLGTGGDTGELFFGEGSRLTVL.

The V gene is TRBV4-1, the J gene TRBJ1-3; D unresolved. The germline V gene has CDR1 MGHRA and CDR2 YSYEKL. The CDR3 is 17 residues long. The V and J ends lost 0 bases and 0 bases respectively, with 12 bases between them. CDR3 in amino acids: CASSQDQRAHSGNTIYF. Written as DNA, the CDR3 is TGCGCCAGCAGCCAAGATCAAAGGGCCCACTCTGGAAACACCATATATTTT.

V is TRBV7-9 and J is TRBJ2-7; weak D call: TRBD1 (5 bases). The CDR3 runs 15 residues. The germline V gene has CDR1 SEHNR and CDR2 FQNEAQ (reference sequence). Trimming took 5 bases from V and 5 from J, leaving 19 bases between them. The CDR3 bases are TGTGCCAGCAGCCCAGTAAGAGCAGGGTTCCACGAGCAGTACTTC. Translating it yields CASSPVRAGFHEQYF.

The chain uses TRBV5-4 and TRBJ2-3, with 9 bases fitting TRBD2. V shed 4 bases and J 4 bases; nucleotides not matched to a gene: 4. This CDR3 is 14 amino acids long. Germline V CDR1 and CDR2: SGHNT, YYREEE (reference sequence). The CDR3 loop reads CASSSSGSADTQYF. The CDR3 DNA reads TGTGCCAGCAGCAGTAGCGGGAGCGCAGATACGCAGTATTTT.

In its sample, this clone ranks as medium-sized (0.01 to 0.1%). The J gene is TRBJ2-6, the V gene TRBV6-5; D is unclear. The CDR3 spans 16 residues. CDR1 and CDR2 from the germline V gene are MNHEY and SVGAGI. The V end lost 0 bases, the J end lost 3 bases, and 9 bases lay between the germline ends. Written as DNA, the CDR3 is TGTGCCAGCAGTTACTCAGCCCTGGGTGGGGCCAACGTCCTGACTTTC. This translates into CASSYSALGGANVLTF.

CDR3 in amino acids: CASSLHDREQYF. In nucleotides, the CDR3 is TGTGCCAGCAGCCTCCACGACAGGGAGCAGTACTTC. The chain has TRBV7-2 and TRBJ2-7, with D possibly being TRBD1 (6 bases). This CDR3 has 12 residues. Germline-derived CDR1 and CDR2 are SGHTA and FQGNSA. The ends were cut back, 5 bases at V and 7 bases at J, with 12 bases in the middle.

CDR3 nucleotides: TGCAGTGCTAGGGACTACGAGCAGTACTTC. It encodes CSARDYEQYF. The chain combines TRBV20-1 with TRBJ2-7; no reliable D call. The CDR3 spans 10 residues. V lost 3 bases and J 3 bases, leaving 3 bases between the germline ends. CDR1 DFQATT and CDR2 SNEGSKA come from the germline V gene (reference sequence).

The rearrangement links TRBV5-1 to TRBJ2-3; TRBD2 matches at 11 bases. The CDR3 contains 16 residues. Losses at the gene ends were 4 bases for V and 0 bases for J; bases not matched to a gene: 4. The germline gives CDR1 SGHRS, CDR2 YFSETQ. Here the CDR3 reads CASSAGLAESTDTQYF. The CDR3 DNA reads TGCGCCAGCAGCGCGGGACTAGCGGAGAGCACAGATACGCAGTATTTT.

The gene calls are TRBV30 and TRBJ2-6, with D possibly TRBD1 on 5 matching bases. The V gene lost 5 bases and the J gene lost 0 bases, with 11 bases spanning the gap. The CDR3 consists of 15 residues. Germline CDR1 reads GTSNPN; CDR2 reads SVGIG (reference sequence). The CDR3 bases are TGTGCCTGGGGTAGGGGAAACTCTGGGGCCAACGTCCTGACTTTC. It codes for CAWGRGNSGANVLTF.

The V call is TRBV5-4, the J call TRBJ1-4; maybe TRBD1 (6 bases). Deletions cut 2 bases from V and 4 bases from J, with 9 bases between. The germline V gene encodes CDR1 SGHNT and CDR2 YYREEE (reference sequence). The CDR3 covers 14 residues. CDR3 protein: CASSFGRGNEKLFF. The CDR3, as DNA: TGTGCCAGCAGCTTTGGCAGGGGTAATGAAAAACTGTTTTTT. Full variable domain (outside the CDR3, taken from reference TRBV5-4 and TRBJ1-4): ETGVTQSPTHLIKTRGQQVTLRCSSQSGHNTVSWYQQALGQGPQFIFQYYREEENGRGNFPPRFSGLQFPNYSSELNVNALELDDSALYLCASSFGRGNEKLFFGSGTQLSVL.

The V gene is TRBV27, the J gene TRBJ2-7; 9 nucleotides agree with TRBD1. Germline values: CDR1 MNHEY, CDR2 SMNVEV (reference sequence). This CDR3 has 14 amino acids. Trimming at V came to 3 bases and at J to 3 bases, leaving 3 bases not matched to a gene. The DNA of the CDR3 is TGTGCCAGCAGTTTGGGACAGGGCGTCTACGAGCAGTACTTC. Translating it yields CASSLGQGVYEQYF.

The rearrangement joins TRBV7-9 to TRBJ2-3; maybe TRBD1 (5 bases). The CDR3 has 19 residues. Germline values: CDR1 SEHNR, CDR2 FQNEAQ (reference sequence). The germline V and J ends were trimmed by 2 bases and 5 bases, with 26 bases remaining between them. The CDR3 bases are TGTGCCAGCAGCTTACCCCACCGTGGGGCACATGCTGGCCTAGATACGCAGTATTTT. This gives the protein CASSLPHRGAHAGLDTQYF.

V usage is TRBV19 and J usage is TRBJ2-3; 8 nucleotides line up with TRBD1. J gave up 5 bases and V 6 bases, and 7 bases lay outside the gene matches. CDR3 size: 14 residues. CDR1 and CDR2 (germline): LNHDA, SQIVND (reference sequence). The CDR3 DNA reads as TGTGCCAGTAGCCCGCGACAGGGGTTAGATACGCAGTATTTT. Protein product: CASSPRQGLDTQYF.

The chain joins TRBV5-1 to TRBJ1-5; possibly TRBD1 for D (5 bases). CDR1 is SGHRS and CDR2 is YFSETQ in the germline V gene. V was pared by 0 bases and J by 6 bases, with 10 bases between. The CDR3 loop spans 14 amino acids. This chain's CDR3 is CASSLEEGLQPQHF. The CDR3 DNA sequence: TGCGCCAGCAGCTTGGAAGAGGGGCTTCAGCCCCAGCATTTT.

This clone was seen once. The chain couples TRBV18 to TRBJ2-7, with D possibly TRBD2 on 6 matching bases. The V end lost 4 bases, the J end lost 3 bases, and 16 bases lay between the germline ends. Germline V gene lookup returns CDR1 KGHSH and CDR2 LQKENI. This CDR3 is 15 amino acids long. The CDR3, as DNA: TGTGCCAGCTCACGACAAGGCGGGACTCTCTACGAGCAGTACTTC. This gives the protein CASSRQGGTLYEQYF.

The chain joins TRBV2 to TRBJ1-2, with a possible D match to TRBD1 (6 bases). The germline CDR1 and CDR2 sequences are SNHLY and FYNNEI. This CDR3 spans 16 amino acids. Trimming removed 3 bases at V and 5 bases at J, with 19 bases between. CDR3 nucleotide sequence: TGTGCCAGCAGTGATCGGGGACATCAGGTCGATTATGGCTACACCTTC. Residues: CASSDRGHQVDYGYTF.

V usage is TRBV7-9 and J usage is TRBJ2-7, with 7 bases identical to TRBD1. The germline V gene encodes CDR1 SEHNR and CDR2 FQNEAQ (reference sequence). V lost 5 bases, J lost 4 bases, and 8 bases stayed unmatched. The CDR3 sequence is 14 residues long. This chain's CDR3 is CASSISGTDYEQYF. The CDR3, as DNA: TGTGCCAGCAGCATTTCCGGGACAGATTACGAGCAGTACTTC.

The rearrangement joins TRBV7-3 to TRBJ2-3; perhaps TRBD2 as D (7 bases). There are 17 residues in the CDR3. The germline CDR1 and CDR2 sequences are SGHTA and FQGTGA. Deletions cut 5 bases from V and 4 bases from J, with 22 bases between. The CDR3 sequence is CASSPKRDSGGADTQYF. DNA for the CDR3: TGTGCCAGCAGCCCCAAGCGGGACTCCGGGGGCGCAGATACGCAGTATTTT.